This T cell receptor beta chain appears in the sequencing data of a study of CD8 T cells in Susac syndrome. The study sequenced TCR beta in blood CD8+ and CD4+ T cells. The CD8+ and CD4+ T cells were isolated magnetically using a negative isolation approach, whereas the TEMRA cells were enriched by FACS. The CDR3 contains 13 residues. The germline V gene encodes CDR1 SQVTM and CDR2 ANQGSEA. The V and J ends lost 4 bases and 2 bases respectively, with 11 bases between them. Random-hexamer reverse transcription was applied to roughly 0.5 to 1 ug RNA. The CDR3 of TCR beta was amplified by immunoSEQ multiplex PCR across 54 Vbeta and 13 Jbeta. MiXCR, applied by TCRdb to the immunoSEQ multiplex PCR reads, yields one record per CDR3 protein. The data contain about 200,000 distinct CDR3 sequences, 85% to 95% of them seen just once; the ten biggest clones take up approximately 0.1%.

The TCR was taken from a human donor in good health. Sequenced input: CD4+ T cells from PBMCs. This chain links TRBV29-1 with TRBJ2-5, with D unresolved. The CDR3 DNA is TGCAGCGTTGCTTCGGCTGTTCAAGAGACCCAGTACTTC. This sequence encodes CSVASAVQETQYF.